The next 19 T cell receptor beta chains were all read from a single sample in a study of control samples from healthy donors and cancer patients. The protocol was immunoSEQ multiplex PCR, while the TCRdb copy is restricted to in-frame clones and leaves out a portion. The data hold 150,000 or so clones, with about 89% observed a single time. The sample comprised blood. Source of these receptors: a man between 18 and 29 years old in good health.

This clone was counted a single time. V and J are TRBV2 and TRBJ2-6; D is undetermined. Germline CDR1 and CDR2: SNHLY and FYNNEI. The CDR3 runs 13 residues. V shed 6 bases and J shed 3 bases, with 6 bases lying between them. Here the CDR3 DNA reads TGTGCCAGCAGGTTGGATGGGGCCAACGTCCTGACTTTC. Protein: CASRLDGANVLTF.

This clone was observed once. The rearrangement uses TRBV2 and TRBJ1-4; 9 nucleotides agree with TRBD1. The V gene's germline CDR1 is SNHLY and CDR2 FYNNEI. CDR3 size: 14 residues. The J segment lost 8 bases and the V segment lost 6 bases, leaving 7 bases of the junction unmatched. Written as DNA, the CDR3 is TGTGCCAGCAGGACCGGGACAGGGAACGAAAAACTGTTTTTT. Its protein is CASRTGTGNEKLFF.

This clone occurred a few times. The chain couples TRBV6-2 or TRBV6-3 to TRBJ2-1, with a tentative D call TRBD1 (6 bases). The CDR3 length is 14 residues. V was cut by 2 bases and J by 5 bases, with 10 bases left in between. Germline V gene data show CDR1 as MNHEY and CDR2 as SVGEGT. CDR3 loop: CASSYRDIDNEQFF. DNA for the CDR3: TGTGCCAGCAGTTACCGGGACATAGACAATGAGCAGTTCTTC.

The chain couples TRBV13 to TRBJ2-3, with D uncertain. Trimming stripped 2 bases from V and 2 bases from J, with 5 bases between. This CDR3 comprises 13 residues. Germline CDR1 is PRHDT and CDR2 is FYEKMQ (reference sequence). The CDR3: CASSLRNTDTQYF. As DNA, the CDR3 is TGTGCCAGCAGCTTACGGAACACAGATACGCAGTATTTT.

This chain links TRBV6-5 with TRBJ2-7; 9 bases align to TRBD2. Per the germline V gene, CDR1 is MNHEY and CDR2 is SVGAGI. The V gene end was trimmed by 9 bases and the J gene end by 6 bases; junction bases not matched to a gene: 6. The CDR3 spans 12 residues. CDR3 loop: CASFSGGTEQYF. CDR3 DNA: TGTGCCAGTTTTAGCGGGGGCACCGAGCAGTACTTC.

The chain recombines TRBV6-5 with TRBJ1-2, with D unclear. CDR1 is MNHEY and CDR2 is SVGAGI in the germline V gene. This CDR3 has 15 residues. V was shortened by 6 bases and J by 7 bases, with 21 bases between the two germline ends. The chain's CDR3 is CASSARKDPHGGYTF. As DNA, the CDR3 is TGTGCCAGCAGCGCCAGAAAGGACCCCCATGGTGGCTACACCTTC.

The chain couples TRBV9 to TRBJ1-3, with 8 bases lining up with TRBD1. This CDR3 spans 16 amino acids. The J segment lost 3 bases and the V segment lost 4 bases, leaving 9 bases of the junction unmatched. Germline-derived CDR1 and CDR2 are SGDLS and YYNGEE. This chain's CDR3 is CASSPHGTGSGNTIYF. The CDR3 DNA sequence: TGTGCCAGCAGCCCCCACGGGACAGGTAGTGGAAACACCATATATTTT.

CDR3 bases: TGCGCCAGCAGTGTTGGGAATGCAACTAATGAAAAACTGTTTTTT. This sequence encodes CASSVGNATNEKLFF. J is TRBJ1-4 and V is TRBV10-2; D unresolved. The V end lost 4 bases, the J end lost 0 bases, and 9 bases lay between the germline ends. The CDR3 extends over 15 amino acids. Per the germline V gene, CDR1 is WSHSY and CDR2 is SAAADI.

J is TRBJ1-5 and V is TRBV6-5, with D perhaps matching TRBD1 (5 bases). The germline V gene encodes CDR1 MNHEY and CDR2 SVGAGI. Deletions cut 3 bases from V and 7 bases from J, with 10 bases between. This CDR3 contains 13 residues. The CDR3 region is CASSYRGTQPQHF. Written as DNA, the CDR3 is TGTGCCAGCAGTTATCGGGGGACGCAGCCCCAGCATTTT.

The DNA for the CDR3 is TGCGCCAGCAGCCAAGGACAGGGGTCTGAAGCTTTCTTT. Translated: CASSQGQGSEAFF. The J gene is TRBJ1-1, the V gene TRBV4-1, with 8 bases aligning to TRBD1. The CDR3 length is 13 residues. Losses at the gene ends were 1 base for V and 6 bases for J; bases not matched to a gene: 1. From germline, CDR1 is MGHRA and CDR2 YSYEKL.

This clone was observed many times. The V call is TRBV16, the J call TRBJ1-2; D call uncertain. The CDR3 covers 13 residues. The V gene's germline CDR1 is KGHSY and CDR2 FQNENV. The germline V and J ends were trimmed by 2 bases and 7 bases, with 11 bases remaining between them. CDR3 region: CASSQDEEAGYTF. CDR3 nucleotides: TGTGCCAGCAGCCAAGATGAGGAGGCTGGCTACACCTTC.

The V call is TRBV29-1, the J call TRBJ2-7; either TRBD1 or TRBD2 may fit D (5 bases each). There are 16 residues in the CDR3. V shed 0 bases and J shed 0 bases, with 15 bases lying between them. CDR1 and CDR2 from the germline V gene are SQVTM and ANQGSEA. The CDR3 nucleotides are TGCAGCGTTGAAGATGGGGACGGATGGCTCTCCTACGAGCAGTACTTC. Protein: CSVEDGDGWLSYEQYF.

The gene calls are TRBV3-1 (or the pseudogene TRBV3-2) and TRBJ1-5, with TRBD1 matching over 7 bases. CDR3 length: 14 amino acids. Germline CDR1 LGHDT, CDR2 YNNKEL (reference sequence). Germline trimming cut 4 bases from V and 4 bases from J; bases unmatched to any gene: 4. CDR3 amino acids: CASSPRQGNQPQHF. CDR3 nucleotide sequence: TGTGCCAGCAGCCCCCGACAGGGTAATCAGCCCCAGCATTTT.

The sample holds a few counts of this clone. This chain uses TRBV27 with TRBJ1-6; D may be TRBD1 (6 bases). In germline, CDR1 is MNHEY, CDR2 SMNVEV (reference sequence). The CDR3 is 20 amino acids. Trimming removed 1 base at V and 0 bases at J, with 19 bases between. In DNA form, the CDR3 reads TGTGCCAGCAGTTTATGGCGCAGGGGAGGCCTTACCTCCTATAATTCACCCCTCCACTTT. This gives the protein CASSLWRRGGLTSYNSPLHF.

This chain connects TRBV5-1 to TRBJ2-5; tentatively, D is TRBD1 or TRBD2 (5 bases each). V shed 4 bases and J shed 4 bases, with 20 bases lying between them. This CDR3 is built from 16 residues. The germline V gene encodes CDR1 SGHRS and CDR2 YFSETQ. The CDR3 coding sequence is TGCGCCAGCAGCCTCAACTCCCGAGGGGCGGCAGAGACCCAGTACTTC. Translated, it gives CASSLNSRGAAETQYF.

This rearrangement joins TRBV19 to TRBJ2-2; 8 bases are a match to TRBD2. Germline CDR1 and CDR2: LNHDA and SQIVND (reference sequence). The V gene end was trimmed by 8 bases and the J gene end by 6 bases; junction bases not matched to a gene: 2. This CDR3 has 12 residues. The DNA for the CDR3 is TGTGCCAGTCGCGGGGGGCCCGGGGAGCTGTTTTTT. This encodes CASRGGPGELFF. The variable domain in full, with the rest retrieved from reference TRBV19 and TRBJ2-2, is DGGITQSPKYLFRKEGQNVTLSCEQNLNHDAMYWYRQDPGQGLRLIYYSQIVNDFQKGDIAEGYSVSREKKESFPLTVTSAQKNPTAFYLCASRGGPGELFFGEGSRLTVL.

The gene calls are TRBV18 and TRBJ2-7; D is undetermined. CDR1 and CDR2 (germline): KGHSH, LQKENI. Deletions cut 3 bases from V and 0 bases from J, with 6 bases between. This CDR3 is built from 13 residues. The CDR3 region has the DNA TGTGCCAGCTCACCGGTGAGCTCCTACGAGCAGTACTTC. This encodes CASSPVSSYEQYF.

This chain uses TRBV7-9 with TRBJ2-7; a possible D gene is TRBD1 (6 bases). Between the trimmed V and J ends, which lost 3 bases and 4 bases, there was a span of 19 bases. Germline CDR1 reads SEHNR; CDR2 reads FQNEAQ (reference sequence). The CDR3 totals 16 residues. CDR3 region: CASSLPPQGSTYEQYF. For the CDR3, the DNA is TGTGCCAGCAGCTTGCCCCCCCAGGGGTCAACATACGAGCAGTACTTC.

V is TRBV7-2 and J is TRBJ1-5; tentative D call: TRBD1 (5 bases). Germline V gives CDR1 SGHTA, CDR2 FQGNSA. Trimming removed 5 bases at V and 3 bases at J, with 17 bases between. This CDR3 has 16 residues. CDR3 amino acids: CASSPGVGINNQPQHF. The CDR3 nucleotides are TGTGCCAGCAGCCCGGGGGTAGGGATAAACAATCAGCCCCAGCATTTT.